These 20 T cell receptor beta chains originate from one sample sequenced in a study of T cells expressing NK-cell markers (dated by TCRdb to about 2020). Receptors were amplified or captured by 5' RACE. Sequencing took place on an Illumina HiSeq 2000. One entry per CDR3 protein sequence results from the TCRdb reprocessing of the reads, with DNA left out. This sample's table contains about 380,000 distinct CDR3 sequences. The top ten clonotypes cover roughly 5.5% of the sample. The sequencing sample was made of blood T cells: a sorted CD56 or NKG2C T cell subset, CD4+ or CD8+ T cells, or bulk PBMC T cells (not recorded which). The receptors shown here come from a man aged 18-75 years in good health.

The chain recombines TRBV3-1 with TRBJ2-1; the TRBD1 assignment by TCRdb is unverifiable without DNA. Germline CDR1 LGHDT, CDR2 YNNKEL (reference sequence). The CDR3 is 17 amino acids. The chain's CDR3 is CASSPPLRTYFYNEQFF.

The rearrangement links TRBV20-1 to TRBJ2-5; TCRdb lists TRBD2, though no DNA is available to test this call. The V gene's germline CDR1 is DFQATT and CDR2 SNEGSKA (reference sequence). The CDR3 extends over 17 amino acids. The CDR3: CSAPGTSGTPQQETQYF.

This sequence joins TRBV7-6 and TRBJ1-6. Germline V CDR1 and CDR2: SGHVS, FNYEAQ. The CDR3 is 14 residues long. CDR3 sequence: CASSLQPMNSPLHF. Supplemented by reference TRBV7-6 and TRBJ1-6, the full variable domain reads GAGVSQSPRYKVTKRGQDVALRCDPISGHVSLYWYRQALGQGPEFLTYFNYEAQQDKSGLPNDRFSAERPEGSISTLTIQRTEQRDSAMYRCASSLQPMNSPLHFGNGTRLTVT.

This chain connects TRBV7-2 to TRBJ2-5; the D call from TCRdb, TRBD1, cannot be confirmed without DNA. Germline CDR1 and CDR2: SGHTA and FQGNSA. The CDR3 extends over 16 amino acids. Here the CDR3 reads CASSKTSRGRQETQYF.

The chain carries TRBV20-1 and TRBJ2-3; TCRdb indicates TRBD1, and absent DNA this call remains unverified. Germline loops: CDR1 DFQATT, CDR2 SNEGSKA (reference sequence). This CDR3 comprises 14 residues. The CDR3 protein is CSARDRLAGTTQYF.

The rearrangement joins TRBV2 to TRBJ1-1; TCRdb's D gene call, TRBD1, goes unchecked for lack of DNA. The CDR3 contains 14 residues. Germline CDR1 SNHLY, CDR2 FYNNEI. The CDR3 loop reads CASRNQGAGGEAFF.

The J gene is TRBJ1-6, the V gene TRBV4-2; checking the TCRdb D call of TRBD1 is not possible without DNA. This CDR3 spans 15 amino acids. Germline V lookup: CDR1 LGHNA, CDR2 YNFKEQ. The CDR3 protein is CASSQSVQGGSPLHF.

This chain uses TRBV12-3 or TRBV12-4 with TRBJ1-6; TCRdb returns TRBD1, unconfirmable since there is no DNA. This CDR3 comprises 15 residues. CDR3 amino acids: CASSPRGTKRSPLHF.

This chain joins TRBV2 and TRBJ1-2; no DNA is available, so the TRBD1 call from TCRdb remains unchecked. The germline gives CDR1 SNHLY, CDR2 FYNNEI. The CDR3 extends over 17 amino acids. The CDR3 sequence is CASSEAGLRTGFYGYTF.

This chain links TRBV5-1 with TRBJ2-1. CDR1 SGHRS and CDR2 YFSETQ come from the germline V gene. The CDR3 consists of 14 residues. CDR3 loop: CASSLSSWDDEQFF.

This chain uses TRBV20-1 with TRBJ2-7; checking the TCRdb D call of TRBD2 is not possible without DNA. CDR3 size: 17 residues. Germline V CDR1 and CDR2: DFQATT, SNEGSKA (reference sequence). CDR3 residues: CSASSGLAGGGRYEQYF.

The chain uses TRBV3-1 and TRBJ1-6; TCRdb reports TRBD1, a call that lacks DNA to check it against. The CDR3 has 19 amino acids. Looked up from germline, CDR1 is LGHDT and CDR2 is YNNKEL (reference sequence). This CDR3 is CASSQEGFQGWGYNSPLHF.

The chain is built from TRBV19 and TRBJ1-4; absent DNA, TCRdb's TRBD1 call cannot be checked. Germline V gene data show CDR1 as LNHDA and CDR2 as SQIVND (reference sequence). The CDR3 runs to 16 residues. CDR3 sequence: CASSTNRGGGREKLFF.

This chain joins TRBV29-1 and TRBJ1-1. The CDR3 covers 13 residues. The germline V gene has CDR1 SQVTM and CDR2 ANQGSEA. CDR3 residues: CSVGGQARTEAFF.

V and J are TRBV7-2 and TRBJ2-4. This CDR3 is 15 amino acids long. The germline V gene has CDR1 SGHTA and CDR2 FQGNSA. CDR3 residues: CASSERLAGFNIQYF.

This chain connects TRBV6-5 to TRBJ1-1; the TRBD1 assignment by TCRdb is unverifiable without DNA. This CDR3 has 15 residues. Germline V gene sequence: CDR1 MNHEY, CDR2 SVGAGI. The CDR3 here is CASSSKGARNTEAFF.

CDR3 sequence: CATTMSGITLPSSYNEQFF. The rearrangement uses TRBV11-2 and TRBJ2-1. From germline, CDR1 is SGHAT and CDR2 FQNNGV. The CDR3 is 19 residues long.

The J gene is TRBJ1-6, the V gene TRBV13; the D call from TCRdb, TRBD1, cannot be confirmed without DNA. The CDR3 spans 16 residues. The germline V gene encodes CDR1 PRHDT and CDR2 FYEKMQ (reference sequence). CDR3: CASSLGRDRAGSPLHF.

The CDR3 sequence is CSVRFPGQGAEQYF. V usage is TRBV29-1 and J usage is TRBJ2-7; TCRdb indicates TRBD1, and absent DNA this call remains unverified. CDR3 size: 14 residues. Germline CDR1 reads SQVTM; CDR2 reads ANQGSEA.

The chain links TRBV12-5 to TRBJ1-5. CDR3 length: 12 residues. In germline, CDR1 is LGHNT, CDR2 FRNRAP. Here the CDR3 reads CASSGMNQPQHF.